This T cell receptor (beta chain) was identified in a study of identifying expanded T cells in peripheral blood (dated by TCRdb to the late 2010s). Regarding the study in general: Technical replicates were generated by sequencing separate aliquots of the same genomic DNA pool, with four replicates compared pairwise.

This clone came up once. Its binding antigen is unknown. The input lacks base qualities; no much larger clone sits a single base away. The immunoSEQ Assay, which relies on bias-controlled multiplex PCR amplification of genomic DNA, was used to profile TCRbeta CDR3 regions. The authors processed their data as follows. To quantify the absolute abundance of each unique TCRbeta CDR3 region, the sequences were collapsed and filtered. Differential abundance was assessed using a binomial (Fisher-equivalent) model and a beta-binomial model in which time-dependent variance fitted from healthy donors was added. Clones with fewer than 5 combined templates were excluded, and clones with Benjamini-Hochberg FDR below 0.01 were called differentially abundant. Using the form v = (b*log(k)+a)^2, the beta-binomial variance was modeled as a function of the total template count across the two samples. Held by TCRdb, this immuneACCESS table contains in-frame sequences only and omits some clones. Under half of the omission traces to an unresolved V gene where checked; the cause of the rest is unknown. V, J and clone size reflect that table, while D and trimming were determined from the DNA. The sample contains 80,000 or so clones, roughly four fifths of them found a single time. Approximately 18% of the sample is in the top ten clones.

Study-level results and caveats: Across all healthy donors, variance in clone template counts between approximately two-week samples was found to increase significantly with total template count. The authors expected that biological variance in healthy repertoires might rise further over much longer intervals, such as months to years. The binomial model flagged about 1.3 differentially abundant clones between technical replicates, compared with 15 to 17 over about two weeks and 19 over around four weeks. The beta-binomial model significantly reduced the number of clones called differentially abundant and the false-positive rate across all healthy-donor time intervals.

During the collection period, no infections or other immune events were recorded for the healthy donors. To calibrate time-dependent variance in a beta-binomial model of T-cell clone differential abundance, blood repertoires from healthy donors were used as a training cohort. The training cohort included 10 or so healthy donors, of whom 3 were female and 7 were male. Donor ages ranged from 29 to 64 years, with an average of around 45 years. Whole blood from each healthy donor was obtained from a commercial supplier and was collected at three time points about 15 days apart. For immunosequencing, genomic DNA was extracted from unsorted whole blood. According to the germline V gene, CDR1 reads SGHTA and CDR2 reads FQGNSA. A distance of 19 bases separates the germline ends of V and J, which lose 5 bases and 4 bases respectively. From cysteine to phenylalanine, the CDR3 is 16 amino acids long. The sequence is cut down to CDR3 DNA, 48 bases in frame from base 1.

The rearrangement joined TRBV7-2 to TRBJ2-3; D gene: possibly TRBD2, on 5 matching bases. The clonotype originates from a person between 18 and 75 years old in good health. Source material: blood. The DNA sequence follows: TGTGCCAGCAGCGCCGCGAGGGTGGGAGCTGCAGATACGCAGTATTTT. This codes for CASSAARVGAADTQYF. The entire variable domain, with the stretches around the CDR3 drawn from the reference TRBV7-2 and TRBJ2-3 proteins, is GAGVSQSPSNKVTEKGKDVELRCDPISGHTALYWYRQSLGQGLEFLIYFQGNSAPDKSGLPSDRFSAERTGGSVSTLTIQRTQQEDSAVYLCASSAARVGAADTQYFGPGTRLTVL.